The 32 T cell receptor beta chains below were found in one sample sequenced in a study of tumor T cells in aggressive B-cell lymphoma. The assay was immunoSEQ multiplex PCR, and TCRdb's table has in-frame clones only and misses some. The table has 1,700 or so clones, around 94% seen once. The sequencing sample was made of tumor tissue. These receptors all come from an adult with diffuse large B cell lymphoma.

The CDR3 coding sequence is TGCAGCGGTTTAATGCAGGGGGCAGATACGCAGTATTTT. It translates to CSGLMQGADTQYF. The chain employs TRBV29-1 and TRBJ2-3; TRBD1 agrees at 7 bases. The CDR3 is made up of 13 amino acids. The ends lost 7 bases at V and 4 bases at J; junction bases unmatched: 8. The germline CDR1 and CDR2 sequences are SQVTM and ANQGSEA.

A remark on this clone: The same CDR3 can be traced to other DNA sequences in this sample. The chain employs TRBV11-2 and TRBJ1-1; 7 bases fit TRBD1. Germline CDR1 is SGHAT and CDR2 is FQNNGV. V lost 4 bases to trimming and J lost 0 bases; unmatched junction nucleotides: 2. CDR3 length equals 14 residues. This CDR3 is CASSSGGVNTEAFF. CDR3 nucleotide sequence: TGTGCCAGCAGCTCAGGGGGAGTGAACACTGAAGCTTTCTTT.

The V and J genes are TRBV7-9 and TRBJ2-7; 7 bases align to TRBD2. The CDR3 sequence is 14 residues long. The germline V gene has CDR1 SEHNR and CDR2 FQNEAQ (reference sequence). V gave up 4 bases and J gave up 4 bases; unmatched junction bases: 7. This CDR3 is CASSYRGDLYEQYF. In DNA form, the CDR3 reads TGTGCCAGCAGCTATCGGGGGGACTTGTACGAGCAGTACTTC.

This rearrangement joins TRBV14 to TRBJ2-7; 7 nucleotides align to TRBD2. The assigned J gene may be wrong: the sequence end matches TRBJ2-1 better. Germline CDR1 is SGHDN and CDR2 is FVKESK. There are 15 residues in the CDR3. CDR3 DNA: TGTGCCAGCAGCCACCCCCGGGGGAGGGCGTATGAGCAGTTCTTC. The encoded protein is CASSHPRGRAYEQFF.

The V gene is TRBV10-3, the J gene TRBJ2-7; TRBD2 matches 7 bases. The germline gives CDR1 ENHRY, CDR2 SYGVKD. V lost 8 bases and J lost 6; bases outside the gene matches: 13. This CDR3 is 14 amino acids long. The CDR3 nucleotides are TGTGCCATCCAAGCAGGGAGGGCGGAATCCGAGCAGTACTTC. This gives the protein CAIQAGRAESEQYF.

The chain joins TRBV21-1 to TRBJ1-3; TRBD1, the table's D call, lacks a check against the DNA. TRBV21-1 is shown as a pseudogene. The CDR3 is 16 amino acids. The CDR3 protein is CASSTNRDRGGNTIYF. The CDR3 DNA reads TGTGCCAGCAGCACAAACCGGGACAGGGGGGGAAACACCATATATTTT.

V usage is TRBV19 and J usage is TRBJ1-1; TRBD1 matches at 7 bases. V lost 6 bases and J lost 7; bases outside the gene matches: 8. This CDR3 region has 13 residues. Germline values: CDR1 LNHDA, CDR2 SQIVND (reference sequence). The CDR3 protein is CASRPGTENEAFF. CDR3 coding DNA: TGTGCCAGTAGGCCAGGGACAGAGAATGAAGCTTTCTTT. Complete variable domain (other parts from reference TRBV19 and TRBJ1-1): DGGITQSPKYLFRKEGQNVTLSCEQNLNHDAMYWYRQDPGQGLRLIYYSQIVNDFQKGDIAEGYSVSREKKESFPLTVTSAQKNPTAFYLCASRPGTENEAFFGQGTRLTVV.

The V and J genes are TRBV19 and TRBJ1-2; a possible D gene is TRBD1 (6 bases). This CDR3 has 15 amino acids. Germline V gene data show CDR1 as LNHDA and CDR2 as SQIVND (reference sequence). Trimming shortened V by 5 bases and J by 4 bases, and 17 bases separated the two germline ends. CDR3 residues: CASSLTGFYPYGYTF. The CDR3 region has the DNA TGTGCCAGTAGTTTAACAGGGTTCTACCCCTATGGCTACACCTTC.

The DNA of the CDR3 is TGTGCCAGCAGCCCGGCAGGCCTGAGCTCCTACGAGCAGTACTTC. This translates into CASSPAGLSSYEQYF. The chain has TRBV7-2 and TRBJ2-7; D not certain. The CDR3 consists of 15 residues. Germline V gives CDR1 SGHTA, CDR2 FQGNSA. V was cut by 5 bases and J by 0 bases, with 14 bases left in between.

The chain carries TRBV7-9 and TRBJ1-2; TRBD1 is a possible D gene (6 bases). V lost 0 bases and J lost 8, with 13 bases in between. Germline loops: CDR1 SEHNR, CDR2 FQNEAQ (reference sequence). This CDR3 is 14 amino acids long. The CDR3: CASSLAGAMGGYTF. As DNA, the CDR3 is TGTGCCAGCAGCTTAGCGGGGGCGATGGGGGGCTACACCTTC. Full variable domain (remainder filled in from reference TRBV7-9 and TRBJ1-2): DTGVSQNPRHKITKRGQNVTFRCDPISEHNRLYWYRQTLGQGPEFLTYFQNEAQLEKSRLLSDRFSAERPKGSFSTLEIQRTEQGDSAMYLCASSLAGAMGGYTFGSGTRLTVV.

The genes are TRBV18 and TRBJ2-3, with TRBD1 as a possible D gene (6 bases). The CDR3 length is 14 residues. The germline CDR1 and CDR2 sequences are KGHSH and LQKENI. Trimming pared 5 bases from V and 2 bases from J, leaving 11 bases between. Here the CDR3 reads CASSSYRDTDTQYF. In nucleotides, the CDR3 is TGTGCCAGCTCATCCTACAGGGACACAGATACGCAGTATTTT.

This rearrangement joins TRBV6-6 to TRBJ2-7; TRBD2 aligns across 9 bases. Per the germline V gene, CDR1 is MNHNY and CDR2 is SVGAGI (reference sequence). The CDR3 sequence is 15 residues long. J lost 3 bases, V lost 2 bases, and 5 bases had no gene match. The CDR3 sequence: CASSYPSGNGYEQYF. In DNA form, the CDR3 reads TGTGCCAGCAGTTACCCTAGCGGGAATGGCTACGAGCAGTACTTC.

This clone was observed a handful of times. V usage is TRBV5-1 and J usage is TRBJ2-1; 7 positions match TRBD1. Per the germline V gene, CDR1 is SGHRS and CDR2 is YFSETQ. J was trimmed by 3 bases and V by 0 bases; bases with no gene match: 3. The CDR3 runs to 15 residues. CDR3 loop: CASSLEGQIYNEQFF. Written as DNA, the CDR3 is TGCGCCAGCAGCTTGGAGGGACAGATCTACAATGAGCAGTTCTTC.

The chain couples TRBV19 to TRBJ2-5, with 11 nucleotides matching TRBD1. The J call may be faulty, since TRBJ2-7 better matches the DNA end. CDR3 length: 14 residues. Germline-derived CDR1 and CDR2 are LNHDA and SQIVND (reference sequence). CDR3 in DNA: TGTGCCAGTAGTGGACAGGGGGCGCCCTACGAGCAGTACTTC. This encodes CASSGQGAPYEQYF.

This clone has more than one count but fewer than ten. This chain links TRBV7-9 with TRBJ1-1; D not certain. CDR3 size: 15 residues. CDR1 is SEHNR and CDR2 is FQNEAQ in the germline V gene (reference sequence). The V end lost 5 bases, the J end lost 3 bases, and 16 bases lay between the germline ends. Here the CDR3 DNA reads TGTGCCAGCAGCGCGACCCACCCCGGGGACACTGAAGCTTTCTTT. This translates into CASSATHPGDTEAFF. Combining the CDR3 with reference TRBV7-9 and TRBJ1-1 gives the whole variable domain DTGVSQNPRHKITKRGQNVTFRCDPISEHNRLYWYRQTLGQGPEFLTYFQNEAQLEKSRLLSDRFSAERPKGSFSTLEIQRTEQGDSAMYLCASSATHPGDTEAFFGQGTRLTVV.

The J gene is TRBJ2-3, the V gene TRBV29-1; D uncertain. Trimming removed 1 base from V and 0 bases from J, with 2 bases in between. The CDR3 runs 12 residues. Germline V gives CDR1 SQVTM, CDR2 ANQGSEA. The CDR3 protein is CSVEASTDTQYF. CDR3 sequence (DNA): TGCAGCGTTGAAGCTAGCACAGATACGCAGTATTTT.

The chain recombines TRBV7-9 with TRBJ2-6; TRBD1 matches at 11 bases. Germline lookup yields CDR1 SEHNR and CDR2 FQNEAQ (reference sequence). The CDR3 runs to 17 residues. J was trimmed by 2 bases and V by 5 bases; bases with no gene match: 5. The CDR3 nucleotides read TGTGCCAGCAGCAACCGGGACAGGGGGGCTGGGGCCAACGTCCTGACTTTC. Residues: CASSNRDRGAGANVLTF.

The chain employs TRBV5-1 and TRBJ2-7, with 16 bases lining up with TRBD2. Per germline, CDR1 SGHRS and CDR2 YFSETQ. V was clipped by 4 bases and J by 5 bases; unmatched bases: 9. The CDR3 has 17 residues. Written as DNA, the CDR3 is TGCGCCAGCAGCCCGGGACTAGCGGGAGGGCCGGCCCACGAGCAGTACTTC. As protein: CASSPGLAGGPAHEQYF.

This rearrangement joins TRBV5-8 to TRBJ1-2, with D tentatively TRBD1 (5 bases). Between the trimmed V and J ends, which lost 0 bases and 6 bases, there was a span of 15 bases. This CDR3 spans 15 amino acids. The germline V gene has CDR1 SGHTS and CDR2 YDEGEE. The CDR3 region is CASSLVGASSDGYTF. CDR3 DNA sequence: TGTGCCAGCAGCTTGGTTGGGGCCAGCAGTGATGGCTACACCTTC.

In its sample, this clone was seen a few times. The chain carries TRBV5-4 and TRBJ2-1; D possibly corresponds to TRBD1 (5 bases). The CDR3 totals 13 residues. Trimming removed 0 bases at V and 9 bases at J, with 10 bases between. Germline loops: CDR1 SGHNT, CDR2 YYREEE (reference sequence). This CDR3 is CASSLGGPTEQFF. In nucleotides, the CDR3 is TGTGCCAGCAGCTTGGGGGGCCCTACTGAGCAGTTCTTC. The variable domain in full, completed from reference TRBV5-4 and TRBJ2-1, reads ETGVTQSPTHLIKTRGQQVTLRCSSQSGHNTVSWYQQALGQGPQFIFQYYREEENGRGNFPPRFSGLQFPNYSSELNVNALELDDSALYLCASSLGGPTEQFFGPGTRLTVL.

The V call is TRBV5-4, the J call TRBJ2-5, with D possibly TRBD1 on 6 matching bases. Trimming removed 4 bases from V and 5 bases from J, with 18 bases in between. The CDR3 loop spans 15 amino acids. In germline, CDR1 is SGHNT, CDR2 YYREEE (reference sequence). CDR3 protein: CASSPAGGQRETQYF. CDR3 DNA sequence: TGTGCCAGCAGCCCCGCTGGGGGCCAGAGGGAGACCCAGTACTTC.

The chain has TRBV18 and TRBJ1-2; the match to TRBD1 covers 8 bases. CDR1 KGHSH and CDR2 LQKENI come from the germline V gene. The CDR3 spans 15 residues. The trim removed 4 bases at V and 3 bases at J, leaving 7 bases unmatched. CDR3 sequence: CASSLNLQGDYGYTF. CDR3 bases: TGTGCCAGCTCACTCAACCTACAGGGGGACTATGGCTACACCTTC.

This chain joins TRBV10-3 and TRBJ1-5, with D hard to call. CDR3 length: 13 amino acids. V shed 5 bases and J shed 0 bases, with 5 bases lying between them. Germline CDR1 reads ENHRY; CDR2 reads SYGVKD. The CDR3 DNA reads as TGTGCCATCAGTTACATTAGCAATCAGCCCCAGCATTTT. This translates into CAISYISNQPQHF.

The V gene is TRBV30, the J gene TRBJ1-1; D remains ambiguous. V lost 1 base and J 6 bases, leaving 6 bases between the germline ends. Per germline, CDR1 GTSNPN and CDR2 SVGIG (reference sequence). The CDR3 consists of 11 residues. CDR3 region: CAWSAYPEAFF. The CDR3 nucleotides read TGTGCCTGGAGTGCCTATCCTGAAGCTTTCTTT.

The chain combines TRBV15 with TRBJ2-1; tentative D call: TRBD2 (6 bases). This CDR3 has 13 amino acids. V was cut by 5 bases and J by 12 bases, with 17 bases left in between. Per the germline V gene, CDR1 is LNHNV and CDR2 is YYDKDF (reference sequence). This chain's CDR3 is CATSVLEGHGQFF. The CDR3, as DNA: TGTGCCACCAGCGTACTGGAGGGCCATGGGCAGTTCTTC.

The gene calls are TRBV19 and TRBJ2-5; D is perhaps TRBD2 (6 bases). The J call is in doubt because the DNA end fits TRBJ2-7 better. The CDR3 extends over 14 amino acids. Per the germline V gene, CDR1 is LNHDA and CDR2 is SQIVND (reference sequence). The CDR3 sequence: CASSIVWGVYEQYF. The CDR3 DNA is TGTGCCAGTAGTATCGTTTGGGGGGTATACGAGCAGTACTTC.

The table lists this clone with a few counts. V is TRBV27 and J is TRBJ1-1; a possible D gene is TRBD1 (5 bases). Germline CDR1 and CDR2: MNHEY and SMNVEV (reference sequence). V gave up 4 bases and J gave up 1 base, with 13 bases separating them. CDR3 size: 15 residues. CDR3: CASSSRLQGNTEAFF. CDR3 sequence (DNA): TGTGCCAGCAGTTCCCGCCTGCAGGGGAACACTGAAGCTTTCTTT.

The rearrangement joins TRBV2 to TRBJ2-5; TRBD2 agrees at 12 bases. This CDR3 is built from 15 residues. Germline V gene sequence: CDR1 SNHLY, CDR2 FYNNEI. The trim removed 4 bases at V and 3 bases at J, leaving 3 bases unmatched. For the CDR3, the DNA is TGTGCCAGCAGTGGACTAGCGGGGGCCAAAGAGACCCAGTACTTC. Residues: CASSGLAGAKETQYF. Drawing the rest from reference TRBV2 and TRBJ2-5, the complete variable domain is EPEVTQTPSHQVTQMGQEVILRCVPISNHLYFYWYRQILGQKVEFLVSFYNNEISEKSEIFDDQFSVERPDGSNFTLKIRSTKLEDSAMYFCASSGLAGAKETQYFGPGTRLLVL.

J is TRBJ2-5 and V is TRBV27; 7 bases agree with TRBD1. Germline V gene lookup returns CDR1 MNHEY and CDR2 SMNVEV (reference sequence). The CDR3 covers 15 residues. J was trimmed by 4 bases and V by 5 bases; bases with no gene match: 10. The CDR3 reads CASSTSTGFAETQYF. The CDR3 bases are TGTGCCAGCAGTACCTCGACAGGGTTTGCAGAGACCCAGTACTTC.

This sequence joins TRBV13 and TRBJ2-7, with TRBD1 matching 9 bases. V was clipped by 6 bases and J by 6 bases; unmatched bases: 6. Germline-derived CDR1 and CDR2 are PRHDT and FYEKMQ (reference sequence). This CDR3 is built from 13 residues. CDR3 in amino acids: CASRGDRAVEQYF. The CDR3 bases are TGTGCCAGCAGGGGGGACAGGGCGGTCGAGCAGTACTTC.

As regards this clone: One junction end does not reproduce the germline sequence, and a read error may be involved. The V call is TRBV7-2, the J call TRBJ1-6, with D possibly being TRBD1 (5 bases). Germline assignment: CDR1 SGHTA and CDR2 FQGNSA. This CDR3 comprises 16 residues. The CDR3 region is CANSSGSPGDNSPLHF. The CDR3 DNA reads as TGTGCCAACAGCTCAGGGTCCCCGGGCGATAATTCACCCCTCCACTTT.

The genes are TRBV2 and TRBJ1-2, with 9 bases that match TRBD1. V trimming: 6 bases; J trimming: 8 bases; junction bases outside the gene matches: 13. The length of the CDR3 is 15 residues. Germline V gives CDR1 SNHLY, CDR2 FYNNEI. The DNA for the CDR3 is TGTGCCAGCAGCCTTACTCAGGGACAGGGCCAGGGCTACACCTTC. It encodes CASSLTQGQGQGYTF.